The subject of this entry is one TCR beta chain. The sample comes from a study of response to subunit inactivated influenza vaccine. TCRdb recomputed calls from the RT-PCR reads with MiXCR, one row per CDR3 protein. Seen here are 650,000 to 850,000 distinct CDR3 sequences, about 15% observed once, and the top ten hold 5.5% to 8%. The clonotype was recovered from a man aged 45-60 years who received an inactivated influenza vaccine. The material was PBMCs from blood, obtained less than 15 days before vaccination.

CDR3 in amino acids: CASSVGLAEAKNIQYF. The CDR3 DNA is TGTGCCAGCAGCGTAGGACTAGCGGAAGCCAAAAACATTCAGTACTTC. The chain links TRBV7-8 to TRBJ2-4; TRBD2 matches at 10 bases. This CDR3 has 16 residues. Trimming took 5 bases from V and 0 from J; bases not matched to a gene: 4. Germline CDR1 reads SGHVS; CDR2 reads FQNEAQ.